This entry describes one T cell receptor beta chain. The record originates from a study of T cell changes during pregnancy in multiple sclerosis. Profiled with immunoSEQ multiplex PCR; TCRdb holds only in-frame clones, not every one. The profile shows around 30,000 clones, 90% to 95% of them singletons. V dropped 0 bases and J dropped 9 bases, with 18 bases sitting between them. Germline values: CDR1 MNHNY, CDR2 SVGAGI (reference sequence). The CDR3 is 16 amino acids. This receptor was taken from a female donor with multiple sclerosis, enrolled in a pregnancy study. The J gene is TRBJ2-1, the V gene TRBV6-6; no clear D gene. The specimen comprised CD8+ T cells from peripheral blood mononuclear cells, sampled before pregnancy. The CDR3 nucleotides read TGTGCCAGCAGTTACTCGATTGCGCTCCGAACGGGTGAGCAGTTCTTC. Protein sequence: CASSYSIALRTGEQFF.